The clone carrying this T cell receptor beta chain was detected once. The antigen is unknown. This sample was included in a study of cytomegalovirus exposure and HLA in healthy donors. The junction had 5 bases not matched to a gene; V was cut back by 4 bases and J by 8 bases. This CDR3 contains 16 residues. CDR1 is LGHNA and CDR2 is YNFKEQ in the germline V gene. Broader study findings: Confirmation was obtained in vitro that a few CMV-associated chains are specific for CMV antigens.

The PCR employed 60 Vbeta primers together with 13 Jbeta primers. Sequenced by immunoSEQ multiplex PCR; TCRdb stores in-frame clones only, minus some. The table shows about 130,000 clones, with roughly 85% occurring only once. The chain carries TRBV4-2 and TRBJ2-1; 16 positions match TRBD2. Sequencing was carried out using PBMCs. This sequence was found in a man aged 40-49 years in good health and CMV-seropositive. In DNA form, the CDR3 reads TGTGCCAGCAGCCCGGGACTAGCGGGAGGGTTAGATGAGCAGTTCTTC. Its translation is CASSPGLAGGLDEQFF.